This is a list of T cell receptor beta chains from one sample in a study of CD8+ T cells in alopecia areata. The assay was immunoSEQ multiplex PCR, and TCRdb's table has in-frame clones only and misses some. The sample holds roughly 19,000 clones, approximately 70% seen once. This specimen consisted of skin, obtained at week 0. These receptors were obtained from a human donor with alopecia areata. Each CDR3 is given with its conserved first and last residue. Each record gives: clone size, CDR3 length, D gene, J gene, V gene, CDR3 protein, CDR3 DNA. D genes are given only for firm matches. Not every row has a clone size; where given, it reads once, few, many or a size class.

>.|14|.|TRBJ1-4|TRBV2
CASSEDSWGEKLFF
TGTGCCAGCAGTGAAGACAGTTGGGGGGAAAAACTGTTTTTT
>once|15|TRBD1|TRBJ2-7|TRBV2
CASKLGGTGGGEQYF
TGTGCCAGCAAACTCGGTGGGACAGGGGGCGGGGAGCAGTACTTC
>once|14|.|TRBJ2-4|TRBV4-1
CASSQLSGANIQYF
TGCGCCAGCAGCCAACTTAGCGGAGCAAACATTCAGTACTTC
>.|15|TRBD2|TRBJ2-1|TRBV4-1
CASITSGDLEDEQFF
TGCGCCAGCATAACTAGCGGGGATCTCGAAGATGAGCAGTTCTTC
>.|13|.|TRBJ1-1|TRBV6-5
CASSLGGRTEAFF
TGTGCCAGCAGTCTTGGGGGTCGGACTGAAGCTTTCTTT
>.|14|TRBD1|TRBJ2-5|TRBV29-1
CSETGQDIHGTQYF
TGCAGCGAAACGGGACAGGATATTCACGGGACCCAGTACTTC
>.|13|.|TRBJ2-1|TRBV7-6
CASSLGRNNEQFF
TGTGCCAGCAGCTTGGGTCGGAACAATGAGCAGTTCTTC
>.|14|.|TRBJ1-1|TRBV7-8
CATQLAGVRAEAFF
TGTGCCACTCAGCTGGCAGGGGTCAGGGCTGAAGCTTTCTTT
>.|15|.|TRBJ2-4|TRBV7-2
CASSFSRASKNIQYF
TGTGCCAGCAGCTTCTCTAGAGCTTCCAAAAACATTCAGTACTTC
>.|15|.|TRBJ1-3|TRBV4-1
CASSQVSGFGNTIYF
TGCGCCAGCAGCCAAGTATCCGGGTTTGGAAACACCATATATTTT
>.|17|.|TRBJ1-5|TRBV11-3
CASSFWRGRGSNQPQHF
TGTGCCAGCAGCTTTTGGAGGGGGAGGGGTAGCAATCAGCCCCAGCATTTT
>.|14|.|TRBJ2-1|TRBV29-1
CSVGKYGNIHEQFF
TGCAGCGTTGGGAAATACGGGAATATCCATGAGCAGTTCTTC
>.|13|.|TRBJ1-6|TRBV4-1
CASRRVNDSPLHF
TGCGCCAGCAGACGAGTAAACGATTCACCCCTCCACTTT
>few|17|TRBD1|TRBJ1-5|TRBV2
CASTKWGTGAKNQPQHF
TGTGCCAGCACCAAATGGGGGACAGGGGCTAAAAATCAGCCCCAGCATTTT
>.|11|.|TRBJ1-2|TRBV28
CASSSLYGYTF
TGTGCCAGCAGTTCACTCTATGGCTACACCTTC
>once|13|.|TRBJ1-5|TRBV30
CAWSVIADQPQHF
TGTGCCTGGAGTGTAATAGCGGATCAGCCCCAGCATTTT
>few|14|.|TRBJ2-7|TRBV4-2
CASSQGEGGYEQYF
TGTGCCAGCAGCCAAGGGGAGGGGGGGTACGAGCAGTACTTC
>once|14|.|TRBJ1-4|TRBV7-9
CASSPGGGAIQLFF
TGTGCCAGCAGTCCCGGAGGGGGAGCGATTCAACTGTTTTTT
>few|15|.|TRBJ1-2|TRBV18
CASSPPLIANYGYTF
TGTGCCAGCTCACCACCGTTAATAGCTAACTATGGCTACACCTTC
>.|14|.|TRBJ1-1|TRBV25-1
CASSEYGGGSGAFF
TGTGCCAGCAGTGAATATGGGGGGGGCTCGGGAGCTTTCTTT
>.|12|.|TRBJ1-2|TRBV7-2
CASSPDGYGYTF
TGTGCCAGCAGCCCGGACGGATATGGCTACACCTTC
>.|15|.|TRBJ1-1|TRBV4-1
CASSPSTRGRTEAFF
TGCGCCAGCAGCCCTAGTACTAGGGGTAGGACTGAAGCTTTCTTT
>few|15|.|TRBJ2-1|TRBV9
CASSVAVGAYNEQFF
TGTGCCAGCAGCGTAGCGGTGGGGGCGTACAATGAGCAGTTCTTC
>once|14|.|TRBJ2-1|TRBV4-2
CASSQATGDNEQFF
TGTGCCAGCAGCCAAGCAACGGGGGACAATGAGCAGTTCTTC
>.|13|TRBD1|TRBJ2-7|TRBV7-2
CASSYRQGYEQYF
TGTGCCAGCAGCTATCGACAGGGCTACGAGCAGTACTTC
>.|15|.|TRBJ2-1|TRBV11-2
CASSFWDQVTNEQFF
TGTGCCAGCAGCTTCTGGGACCAGGTAACGAATGAGCAGTTCTTC
>.|13|TRBD1|TRBJ2-7|TRBV7-2
CASSLRDSYEQYF
TGTGCCAGCAGTTTACGGGACAGCTACGAGCAGTACTTC
>once|17|.|TRBJ2-3|TRBV28
CASSPPGDRSLTDTQYF
TGTGCCAGCAGTCCCCCGGGAGACAGGAGCCTCACAGATACGCAGTATTTT
>.|15|.|TRBJ2-5|TRBV10-2
CASGERGRAGETQYF
TGCGCCAGCGGAGAGCGAGGCAGGGCCGGGGAGACCCAGTACTTC
>.|18|TRBD1|TRBJ1-5|TRBV7-6
CASSPTMGQGGGNQPQHF
TGTGCCAGCAGCCCTACTATGGGACAGGGGGGCGGCAATCAGCCCCAGCATTTT
>.|13|.|TRBJ2-5|TRBV6-6
CASSYRAQETQYF
TGTGCCAGCAGTTACAGAGCCCAAGAGACCCAGTACTTC
>.|13|.|TRBJ2-7|TRBV18
CASSQDPKGEQYF
TGTGCCAGCTCACAGGACCCCAAGGGGGAGCAGTACTTC
>.|11|.|TRBJ1-1|TRBV5-5
CASSGERGAFF
TGTGCCAGCAGCGGCGAACGTGGAGCTTTCTTT
>few|15|.|TRBJ2-2|TRBV4-1
CASSDEGGDTGELFF
TGCGCCAGCAGCGACGAGGGGGGTGACACCGGGGAGCTGTTTTTT
>.|13|.|TRBJ2-5|TRBV18
CASSPDSQETQYF
TGTGCCAGCTCACCGGACAGCCAAGAGACCCAGTACTTC
>.|12|.|TRBJ2-3|TRBV6-1
CASSVYADTQYF
TGTGCCAGCAGTGTATATGCAGATACGCAGTATTTT
>.|16|.|TRBJ1-4|TRBV11-2
CASRPGRGRPNEKLFF
TGTGCCAGCAGACCAGGGAGGGGACGACCTAATGAAAAACTGTTTTTT
>.|13|.|TRBJ1-1|TRBV4-3
CASSQVMATEAFF
TGCGCCAGCAGCCAAGTTATGGCTACTGAAGCTTTCTTT
>.|15|.|TRBJ1-2|TRBV5-1
CASSPRGGLLGGYTF
TGCGCCAGCAGCCCCCGCGGCGGGTTGCTGGGGGGCTACACCTTC
>.|17|.|TRBJ1-6|TRBV19
CATSNREPSSYNSPLHF
TGTGCCACGAGTAACCGGGAACCCAGCTCCTATAATTCACCCCTCCACTTT
>few|13|TRBD1|TRBJ1-1|TRBV10-3
CAINPGQGTEAFF
TGTGCCATCAACCCCGGACAGGGCACTGAAGCTTTCTTT
>.|16|.|TRBJ1-1|TRBV5-4
CASRTGTRGWSTEAFF
TGTGCCAGCAGGACTGGGACAAGGGGCTGGAGCACTGAAGCTTTCTTT
>.|16|.|TRBJ1-2|TRBV6-6
CASSHNLGANYYGYTF
TGTGCCAGCAGTCATAACCTCGGGGCCAATTACTATGGCTACACCTTC
>.|14|.|TRBJ2-7|TRBV9
CASSVGTGFYEQYF
TGTGCCAGCAGCGTAGGAACAGGGTTCTACGAGCAGTACTTC
>.|12|.|TRBJ2-1|TRBV7-2
CASSVGLREQFF
TGTGCCAGCAGCGTCGGCTTGAGGGAGCAGTTCTTC
>.|15|.|TRBJ1-6|TRBV19
CASSIWGRTNSPLHF
TGTGCCAGTAGTATCTGGGGAAGAACCAATTCACCCCTCCACTTT
>.|15|.|TRBJ2-5|TRBV2
CASSDGQGGHETQYF
TGTGCCAGCAGTGACGGGCAGGGAGGACATGAGACCCAGTACTTC
>.|9|.|TRBJ2-7|TRBV10-2
CASGYEQYF
TGCGCCAGCGGATACGAGCAGTACTTC
>.|15|TRBD2|TRBJ2-1|TRBV5-1
CASSFGRGGKDEQFF
TGCGCCAGCAGCTTCGGGCGGGGGGGCAAAGATGAGCAGTTCTTC
>.|16|TRBD1|TRBJ2-7|TRBV9
CASSRSRDRDSYEQYF
TGTGCCAGCAGTCGTAGCCGCGACAGGGACTCCTACGAGCAGTACTTC
>.|13|.|TRBJ1-5|TRBV4-3
CASSRQDNQPQHF
TGCGCCAGCAGTCGACAGGATAATCAGCCCCAGCATTTT
>.|12|.|TRBJ2-7|TRBV7-2
CASSPFSYEQYF
TGTGCCAGCAGCCCCTTCTCCTACGAGCAGTACTTC
>.|14|.|TRBJ2-1|TRBV7-2
CASSLLDRFNEQFF
TGTGCCAGCAGCTTATTGGACAGATTCAATGAGCAGTTCTTC
>once|13|.|TRBJ2-5|TRBV19
CASSQNLQETQYF
TGTGCCAGTAGTCAAAACCTTCAAGAGACCCAGTACTTC
>.|14|.|TRBJ1-1|TRBV5-5
CASSLDVGSTEAFF
TGTGCCAGCAGCTTGGATGTGGGGAGCACTGAAGCTTTCTTT
>.|15|TRBD1|TRBJ1-5|TRBV10-1
CASSEGTGSNQPQHF
TGCGCCAGCAGTGAGGGGACAGGGAGCAATCAGCCCCAGCATTTT
>.|11|.|TRBJ2-3|TRBV20-1
CSAKVPDTQYF
TGCAGTGCTAAGGTCCCAGATACGCAGTATTTT
>.|14|.|TRBJ1-4|TRBV19
CASTWAPRGEKLFF
TGTGCCAGTACTTGGGCCCCACGAGGTGAAAAACTGTTTTTT
>.|17|.|TRBJ2-7|TRBV4-1
CASSQTVRGPGHYEQYF
TGCGCCAGCAGCCAAACCGTACGGGGACCAGGCCACTACGAGCAGTACTTC
>.|19|TRBD1|TRBJ2-6|TRBV5-1
CASSSTPGGAFSGANVLTF
TGCGCCAGCAGCTCGACCCCAGGGGGTGCCTTCTCTGGGGCCAACGTCCTGACTTTC